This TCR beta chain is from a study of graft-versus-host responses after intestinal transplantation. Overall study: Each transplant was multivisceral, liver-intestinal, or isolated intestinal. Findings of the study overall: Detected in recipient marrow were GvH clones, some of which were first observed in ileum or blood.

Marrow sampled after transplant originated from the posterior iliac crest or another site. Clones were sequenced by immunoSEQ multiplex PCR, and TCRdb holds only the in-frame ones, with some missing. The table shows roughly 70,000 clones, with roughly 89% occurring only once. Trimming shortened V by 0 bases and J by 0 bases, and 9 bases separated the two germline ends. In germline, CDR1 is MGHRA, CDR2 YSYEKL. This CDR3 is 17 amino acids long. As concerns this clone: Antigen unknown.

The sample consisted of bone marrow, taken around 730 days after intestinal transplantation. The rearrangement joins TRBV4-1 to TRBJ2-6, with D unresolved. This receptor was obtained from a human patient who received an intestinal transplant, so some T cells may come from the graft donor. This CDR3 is CASSQDPGASGANVLTF. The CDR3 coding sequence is TGCGCCAGCAGCCAAGACCCAGGTGCCTCTGGGGCCAACGTCCTGACTTTC.